This T cell receptor (beta chain) was captured by sequencing in a study of technical replicates of blood from a few donors. Using immunoSEQ multiplex PCR, the repertoire was profiled, and TCRdb retains in-frame clones only, with some absent. The table lists tens of thousands of clones, approximately 94% of them singletons, with over 0.35% in the top ten. Germline V gene lookup returns CDR1 LNHDA and CDR2 SQIVND (reference sequence). The CDR3 sequence is 16 residues long. Trimming removed 6 bases at V and 0 bases at J, with 17 bases between. This chain uses TRBV19 with TRBJ1-1; possibly TRBD1 for D (6 bases). This clonotype originated in a human donor in good health. The source material was T cells isolated from PBMCs. CDR3 coding DNA: TGTGCCAGTAGAGCTTGGGGGGGGGCTATGAACACTGAAGCTTTCTTT. It specifies CASRAWGGAMNTEAFF.